A selection of T cell receptor beta chains follows, all from one sample in a study of beta chain features in type 1 diabetes. Assay used: immunoSEQ multiplex PCR; TCRdb lists only in-frame clones, some missing. This repertoire shows 150,000 to 200,000 clones, roughly 9% found once; its top ten account for about 0.75%. The specimen sequenced was central memory CD4+ T cells from blood. The source is a woman between 25 and 40 years old with type 1 diabetes. Both conserved end residues are part of each CDR3. Fields, in order: CDR3 length, V gene, clone size, D gene, J gene, CDR3 DNA, CDR3 protein. The D gene is left open where the match is weak. A row's size may be missing; if present it is once, few, many or a size class.

13	TRBV14	few	NA	TRBJ1-2	TGTGCCAGCAGCCAAGTAACAGAGAATGGCTACACCTTC	CASSQVTENGYTF
12	TRBV6-5	NA	TRBD2	TRBJ2-3	TGTGCCACTCTAGCGGGAGCAGATACGCAGTATTTT	CATLAGADTQYF
13	TRBV15	NA	NA	TRBJ2-3	TGTGCCACCGGAAGCGAAGCCACAGATACGCAGTATTTT	CATGSEATDTQYF
15	TRBV9	NA	NA	TRBJ2-3	TGTGCCAGCAGCGAGAGGTTTTGGGGCACAGATACGCAGTATTTT	CASSERFWGTDTQYF
16	TRBV4-2	NA	TRBD2	TRBJ2-1	TGTGCCAGCAGCCAAGAGTGGGCGGGAGGCTACAATGAGCAGTTCTTC	CASSQEWAGGYNEQFF
16	TRBV19	NA	NA	TRBJ2-3	TGTGCCAGTAGTAAAGCACAGGGAATCGGCACAGATACGCAGTATTTT	CASSKAQGIGTDTQYF
13	TRBV19	few	NA	TRBJ1-1	TGTGCCAGTAGTCGCAGGGATATATCTGAAGCTTTCTTT	CASSRRDISEAFF
12	TRBV5-1	few	NA	TRBJ1-5	TGCGCCAGCAGCTTGGCAGGCCAGCCCCAGCATTTT	CASSLAGQPQHF
17	TRBV10-3	few	TRBD1	TRBJ2-7	TGTGCCATCAGTGATTCTTCAGGGGGCGCAGGACTCTACGAGCAGTACTTC	CAISDSSGGAGLYEQYF
16	TRBV5-1	few	TRBD2	TRBJ2-1	TGCGCCAGCAGCTTGGGCGGGACTAGCGCCAACAATGAGCAGTTCTTC	CASSLGGTSANNEQFF
11	TRBV11-2	NA	NA	TRBJ2-7	TGTGCCAGCAGCTTCACATTCGAGCAGTACTTC	CASSFTFEQYF
16	TRBV9	NA	TRBD1	TRBJ2-2	TGTGCCAGCAGCGCGACACAGGGGGCGCGAACCGGGGAGCTGTTTTTT	CASSATQGARTGELFF
13	TRBV5-4	few	NA	TRBJ1-2	TGTGCCAGCAGCTTGTTACAGAACTATGGCTACACCTTC	CASSLLQNYGYTF
14	TRBV19	NA	TRBD2	TRBJ2-7	TGTGCCAGTAGGACTAGCGGGAGGGCGTCCGAGCAGTACTTC	CASRTSGRASEQYF
14	TRBV6-5	NA	NA	TRBJ2-7	TGTGCCAGCAGTTGGCAGGGGGGCAACTACGAGCAGTACTTC	CASSWQGGNYEQYF
11	TRBV5-5	NA	NA	TRBJ2-5	TGTGCCAGCAGCTTCATAGAGACCCAGTACTTC	CASSFIETQYF
15	TRBV9	NA	TRBD2	TRBJ2-7	TGTGCCAGCAGCGCTAGCGGGAGCCTCGGGTTCGAGCAGTACTTC	CASSASGSLGFEQYF
16	TRBV15	few	NA	TRBJ2-1	TGTGCCACCAGCAGAGGTAGGATAGCTTCTACGGTTGAGCAGTTCTTC	CATSRGRIASTVEQFF
14	TRBV27	NA	TRBD1	TRBJ1-1	TGTGCCAGCAGTTCGATACAAGGGACAGGGGGAGCTTTCTTT	CASSSIQGTGGAFF
14	TRBV5-1	NA	NA	TRBJ2-1	TGCGCCAGCAGCCCCTCTAGTTCCTACAATGAGCAGTTCTTC	CASSPSSSYNEQFF
16	TRBV7-9	NA	NA	TRBJ2-1	TGTGCCAGCAGCTTAGGCGGGTGGGGCTCCTACAATGAGCAGTTCTTC	CASSLGGWGSYNEQFF
12	TRBV2	few	NA	TRBJ1-1	TGTGCCAGCAGTGAACTGTACACTGAAGCTTTCTTT	CASSELYTEAFF
15	TRBV5-4	few	TRBD2	TRBJ2-5	TGTGCCAGCAGAGCGGGACTAGACGGATTGAAGACCCAGTACTTC	CASRAGLDGLKTQYF
15	TRBV15	few	NA	TRBJ2-4	TGTGCCACCAGCAGGGACGAAGGAGGCAAAAACATTCAGTACTTC	CATSRDEGGKNIQYF
15	TRBV2	NA	NA	TRBJ1-5	TGTGCCAGCAGTGCAACCGGGACAAACAATCAGCCCCAGCATTTT	CASSATGTNNQPQHF
16	TRBV18	few	TRBD2	TRBJ2-7	TGTGCCAGCTCACCACCGGGCCTAGCGGGAATCTACGAGCAGTACTTC	CASSPPGLAGIYEQYF
15	TRBV9	NA	NA	TRBJ2-7	TGTGCCAGCAGCGTAGCTGGACAGCCGGGGTCGGAGCAGTACTTC	CASSVAGQPGSEQYF
13	TRBV13	few	NA	TRBJ1-2	TGTGCCAGCAGCTTGACAGCTAACTATGGCTACACCTTC	CASSLTANYGYTF
16	TRBV18	NA	NA	TRBJ2-3	TGTGCCAGCTCACCAAGTTGGGCTAGCAGTACAGATACGCAGTATTTT	CASSPSWASSTDTQYF
15	TRBV18	few	TRBD2	TRBJ2-7	TGTGCCAGCTCACCACCTAGCGGGCCTTTCTACGAGCAGTACTTC	CASSPPSGPFYEQYF
14	TRBV29-1	NA	NA	TRBJ1-1	TGCAGCGCTCGAAACAGGGTGGAAGGCACTGAAGCTTTCTTT	CSARNRVEGTEAFF
13	TRBV11-2	NA	TRBD1	TRBJ2-1	TGTGCCAGCGGTTCGGACAGGGCAGGTGAGCAGTTCTTC	CASGSDRAGEQFF
14	TRBV5-1	NA	TRBD1	TRBJ1-2	TGCGCCAGCAGCCCCGGGACAGTTTCTTATGGCTACACCTTC	CASSPGTVSYGYTF
13	TRBV30	few	TRBD1	TRBJ1-2	TGTGCCTGGAACCGGGACAGCAACTATGGCTACACCTTC	CAWNRDSNYGYTF
15	TRBV28	NA	NA	TRBJ1-1	TGTGCCAGCAGTTTATGGGGCAGGGCGAACACTGAAGCTTTCTTT	CASSLWGRANTEAFF
14	TRBV5-4	NA	NA	TRBJ2-3	TGTGCCAGCAGCGTAGGGACTTCCACAGATACGCAGTATTTT	CASSVGTSTDTQYF
15	TRBV15	few	NA	TRBJ2-3	TGTGCCACCAGCAGGGACGGGGGACCACCAGATACGCAGTATTTT	CATSRDGGPPDTQYF
15	TRBV7-9	NA	TRBD2	TRBJ2-2	TGTGCCAGCAGCCTTAGCGGGAGCGTCGCCGGGGAGCTGTTTTTT	CASSLSGSVAGELFF
14	TRBV9	NA	TRBD1	TRBJ2-7	TGTGCCAGCAGCCCAGGGGACAGGTCCTACGAGCAGTACTTC	CASSPGDRSYEQYF
13	TRBV6-5	few	NA	TRBJ1-1	TGTGCCAGCACTTACACGGGTGGCACTGAAGCTTTCTTT	CASTYTGGTEAFF
15	TRBV7-2	NA	TRBD2	TRBJ2-3	TGTGCCAGCAGCTCGACTAGCGGGAGCGCAGATACGCAGTATTTT	CASSSTSGSADTQYF